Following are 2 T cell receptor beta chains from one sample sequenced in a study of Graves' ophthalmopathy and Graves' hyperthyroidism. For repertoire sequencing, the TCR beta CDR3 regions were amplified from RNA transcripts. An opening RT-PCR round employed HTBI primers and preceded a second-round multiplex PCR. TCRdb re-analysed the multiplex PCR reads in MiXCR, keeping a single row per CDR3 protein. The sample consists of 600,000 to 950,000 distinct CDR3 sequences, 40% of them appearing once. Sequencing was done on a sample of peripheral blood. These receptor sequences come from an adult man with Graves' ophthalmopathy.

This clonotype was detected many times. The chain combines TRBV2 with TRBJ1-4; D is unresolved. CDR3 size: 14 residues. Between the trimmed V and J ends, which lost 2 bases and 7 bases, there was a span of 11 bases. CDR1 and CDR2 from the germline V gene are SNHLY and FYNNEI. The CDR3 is CASSEPGVGEKLFF. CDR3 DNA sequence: TGTGCCAGCAGTGAACCCGGGGTGGGTGAAAAACTGTTTTTT.

CDR3 in DNA: TGTGCCAGCAGCTCCCGGTCCGCGGGTCAAGAGACCCAGTACTTC. Its protein product is CASSSRSAGQETQYF. This sequence joins TRBV7-9 and TRBJ2-5; D might be TRBD2 (5 bases). Germline lookup yields CDR1 SEHNR and CDR2 FQNEAQ (reference sequence). V lost 4 bases and J 2 bases, leaving 14 bases between the germline ends. The CDR3 covers 15 residues.